The text below deals with one T cell receptor (beta chain). Its antigen is currently unknown. Patients were excluded for autoimmune disease history or systemic immunosuppression. The data derive from a study of OX40 agonist ivuxolimab in advanced cancers. Turning to the study itself: Patients receiving dose escalation had hepatocellular carcinoma, melanoma, renal cell or head and neck cancer.

The CDR3 loop spans 17 amino acids. J lost 4 bases, V lost 0 bases, and 6 bases had no gene match. The germline V gene encodes CDR1 SGDLS and CDR2 YYNGEE. Clones were read by immunoSEQ multiplex PCR, and TCRdb kept only the in-frame ones, dropping some. This table holds around 50,000 clones, over 70% found once. Overall study findings and caveats: CD8+ T cells showed, on average, more clonal expansion than CD4+ cells. At doses 0.1 to 3.0 mg/kg, CD4+ and CD8+ clones expanded.

This specimen consisted of CD4+ or CD8+ T cells sorted from blood, obtained in a trial of the OX40 agonist ivuxolimab. The J gene is TRBJ2-3, the V gene TRBV9, with TRBD2 matching over 12 bases. The clonotype comes from an adult with an advanced solid tumor such as melanoma, head and neck, liver or kidney cancer. The DNA of the CDR3 is TGTGCCAGCAGCGTAGGACTAGCGGGAGTAGCTGCAGATACGCAGTATTTT. It specifies CASSVGLAGVAADTQYF.